The clone carrying this T cell receptor (beta chain) appeared once. Its antigen is currently unknown. These data come from a study of cytomegalovirus exposure and HLA in healthy donors. Overall study: The 120 million or so unique TCR beta sequences, from 150 million to 200 million T cells, were found by an earlier analysis.

The study, taken as a whole, reports: Of the V segments, some could not be distinguished, including TRBV6-2 and TRBV6-3, and were excluded. A later analysis showed that HLA-associated TCR beta chains had undergone more clonal expansion than equally common others. Researchers had no immune exposure information except CMV serostatus available.

Vbeta (60) and Jbeta (13) primers were used in the PCR. Some clones are missing from TCRdb's copy, which holds only in-frame ones; the method was immunoSEQ multiplex PCR. The sample yields under 200,000 clones, around 80% seen once. Per the germline V gene, CDR1 is SGHTA and CDR2 is FQGNSA. J lost 2 bases, V lost 3 bases, and 6 bases had no gene match. The CDR3 runs to 18 residues. J is TRBJ2-3 and V is TRBV7-2; 15 bases map to TRBD2. The TCR sequence derives from a woman aged 50 to 65 in good health and CMV-seropositive. The specimen sequenced was PBMCs. CDR3 residues: CASSFLGLAGGVTDTQYF. The CDR3 DNA reads as TGTGCCAGCAGCTTCCTCGGACTAGCGGGGGGGGTCACAGATACGCAGTATTTT.